One and the same sample provided the 4 T cell receptor beta chains below, sequenced in a study of cytomegalovirus exposure and HLA in healthy donors. PCR primers comprised 60 Vbeta and 13 Jbeta primers. Data came from immunoSEQ multiplex PCR; TCRdb stores just in-frame clones and leaves some out. Of roughly 110,000 clones listed, around three quarters were seen once; the top ten hold around 7.4%. The sequencing input was PBMCs. Receptor source: a man under 40 in good health and CMV-seronegative.

The CDR3 DNA is TGCGCCAGCAGTGATGGAACGGGAGCCTACGAGCAGTACTTC. Amino acid sequence: CASSDGTGAYEQYF. The genes are TRBV10-1 and TRBJ2-7; D perhaps matches TRBD2 (6 bases). Germline-derived CDR1 and CDR2 are WNHNN and SYGVQD (reference sequence). V was trimmed by 3 bases and J by 2 bases, leaving 11 bases between them. The CDR3 contains 14 residues.

In nucleotides, the CDR3 is TGTGCCAGCAGCTTAGGCCTGTCACTAGCGGGGGCCACAGATACGCAGTATTTT. This encodes CASSLGLSLAGATDTQYF. The chain employs TRBV7-2 and TRBJ2-3; 11 bases agree with TRBD2. With V trimmed by 1 base and J by 2 bases, 8 bases remained unmatched. CDR3 length equals 18 residues. Germline CDR1 is SGHTA and CDR2 is FQGNSA.

The chain uses TRBV2 and TRBJ1-1; 7 nucleotides align to TRBD1. V shed 10 bases, J shed 4 bases, and the junction held 9 bases outside the gene matches. The CDR3 contains 13 residues. CDR1 is SNHLY, CDR2 FYNNEI, per germline. Here the CDR3 DNA reads TGTGCCACTCACAGGGGAGAGGGCACTGAAGCTTTCTTT. Translated, it gives CATHRGEGTEAFF.

In this sample, this clone turned up once. This chain joins TRBV28 and TRBJ2-1; 9 nucleotides line up with TRBD2. Losses at the gene ends were 4 bases for V and 7 bases for J; bases not matched to a gene: 8. Germline V gene sequence: CDR1 MDHEN, CDR2 SYDVKM. This CDR3 is 15 amino acids long. The CDR3 reads CASSSPGTSRNEQFF. The CDR3 region has the DNA TGTGCCAGCAGTTCCCCCGGGACTAGCAGGAATGAGCAGTTCTTC.